The sequence of this T cell receptor beta chain was determined in a study of T cell responses to AZD1222 COVID-19 vaccine. Only in-frame clones appear in the TCRdb table, and some are missing; sequencing was by immunoSEQ multiplex PCR. The sample has fewer than 150,000 clones, roughly 90% seen once. Germline loops: CDR1 SGHTA, CDR2 FQGNSA. The junction had 9 bases not matched to a gene; V was cut back by 2 bases and J by 4 bases. The CDR3 spans 17 residues. The genes are TRBV7-2 and TRBJ2-1, with TRBD2 identical over 9 bases. This receptor was identified in an adult who received the AZD1222 COVID-19 vaccine. Material: peripheral blood, obtained 28 days after the second AZD1222 dose. The CDR3 DNA reads as TGTGCCAGCAGCTTATCTGCGGCTGCGGGAGGGTACAATGAGCAGTTCTTC. Residues: CASSLSAAAGGYNEQFF.